This T cell receptor (beta chain) was sequenced for a study of shared clonotypes between healthy human individuals (dated by TCRdb to about 2020). For the wider study: A couple of women and a few men aged 18 to 49 years were included in the cohort. For each donor, CD4 naive and CD4 memory were each given three plates, CD8 naive was given two plates, and CD8 memory was given one plate. The study deeply sequenced blood TCR repertoires of 5 or 6 healthy adults to estimate repertoire size and the extent of clonotype sharing between individuals. Libraries were prepared and TCR repertoires were sequenced by different laboratories using diverse techniques, in order to increase sequencing depth and limit assay-specific biases. Between about 0.8 and 9 billion PBMCs per donor were obtained by leukapheresis.

The donors were healthy, HIV-negative adults with no recently reported acute infections or vaccinations. Every donor was a Caucasian adult living in Nashville, Tennessee, USA. CD4+ T cells were enriched by magnetic negative selection; naive cells were then positively selected on CD45RA, and the negative fraction formed the memory subset. Blood was collected by leukapheresis, and PBMCs were isolated by Ficoll-Histopaque density gradient centrifugation and then cryopreserved in liquid nitrogen vapor phase. Purity and quantity of every magnetically sorted T cell population were checked by analytical flow cytometry. Each sorted fraction had its genomic DNA isolated and then quantified by UV absorbance on a Nanodrop 2000c. General study outcomes and caveats: Based on pairwise subsampling, the degree of clonotype sharing among donors was expected to be affected by sequencing depth. Because the study included only a small number of donors, the genetic and exposure-history diversity represented was limited. Across several donors, about 5% of naive CD4, approximately 3.6% of naive CD8, under 2.5% of memory CD4, and approximately 0.4% of memory CD8 clonotypes were shared. Even with the large sequencing depth, rarefaction of the sorted-subset datasets indicated that sequencing was incomplete. Higher generation probabilities were observed for clonotypes shared by all four sorted-subset donors than for non-shared clonotypes. Estimated clonotype richness was generally larger for naive than for memory subsets. Sampling was restricted to blood, and TCR repertoires in tissues likely differ from the TCR repertoires found in blood.

The sample holds one count of this clone. Its antigen specificity is not known. Nothing much larger sits one base from this clone, and base qualities are not available. TCR CDR3 regions were amplified from genomic DNA by multiplex PCR using the deep immunoSEQ assay. Extracted genomic DNA from each cell subset was spread evenly across all wells of several immunoSEQ 96-well plates, with each plate serving as a replicate. Each replicate PCR for sorted subsets received roughly 200 ng genomic DNA, equal to tens of thousands of T cell genomes. Purified libraries were measured with a Qubit 3.0 fluorometer, size-checked on a Bioanalyzer 2100, and measured again with the KAPA Library Quantification kit. A separate single-read 150-cycle Illumina NextSeq 550 flow cell was used to sequence each immunoSEQ 96-well plate. The paper's data handling went like this. Because the immunoSEQ output included only junctional sequences and no quality scores, the filtering could not be the same as the filtering used for full-length reads. Sequences were annotated with PyIR, a Python wrapper for IgBLAST v1.9, using IMGT germline references to assign V/J genes and CDR3. Reads were filtered out if the reads had weak V/J assignments (E-value above 1e-6), no CDR3, stop codons, out-of-frame junctions, or ambiguous translated residues. V3J clonotypes were defined as sequences sharing an identical inferred V gene, J gene, and CDR3 amino acid sequence. Percentage overlap between repertoires was computed as shared unique clonotypes divided by the size of the smaller repertoire. Richness of each repertoire was evaluated using RTK rarefaction, the Chao1 estimator, and Recon v2.1 estimates of unobserved clonotypes. For all TCRbeta clonotypes obtained by the gDNA method from several donors, generation probabilities were computed with OLGA. This immuneACCESS table, as held by TCRdb, lists in-frame sequences with V and J called but not all clones. Of the missing ones, under half trace to an unresolved V gene in checked studies; the others have no known cause. V and J calls and clone size are those listed in that table; D and trimming were worked out from the DNA. This sample is represented by some 1 million clones; roughly 80% of them were singletons. The ten largest clones represent 1.4% of the sample.

According to the germline V gene, CDR1 reads MGHDK and CDR2 reads SYGVNS. The CDR3 covers 15 residues, taking in both the cysteine and the phenylalanine. Only CDR3 DNA is held: 45 bases, read in frame from base 1. V lost 5 bases and J lost 2 bases; the stretch between them is 10 bases long. Sequencing was performed on memory CD4+ T cells sorted from blood. The sample's cell subset or site label is to be understood as: CD45RA-negative fraction. The chain joins TRBV25-1 to TRBJ1-6; a tentative D match to TRBD1 spans 5 bases. This receptor was obtained from a man between 18 and 35 years old in good health. The CDR3 protein sequence reads: CASSRGTAYNSPLHF. The nucleotide sequence reads TGTGCCAGCAGTCGGGGGACGGCCTATAATTCACCCCTCCACTTT.